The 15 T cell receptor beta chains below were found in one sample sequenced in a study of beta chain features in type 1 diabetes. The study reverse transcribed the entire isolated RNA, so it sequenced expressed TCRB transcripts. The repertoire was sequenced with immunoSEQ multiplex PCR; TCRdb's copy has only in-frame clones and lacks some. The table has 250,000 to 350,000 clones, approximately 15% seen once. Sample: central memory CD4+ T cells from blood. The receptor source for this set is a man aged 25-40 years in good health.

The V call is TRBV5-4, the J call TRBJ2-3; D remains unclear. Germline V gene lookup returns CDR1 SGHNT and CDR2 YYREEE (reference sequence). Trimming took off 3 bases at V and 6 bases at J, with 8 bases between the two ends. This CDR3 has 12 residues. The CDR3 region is CASSWVGDTQYF. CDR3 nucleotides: TGTGCCAGCAGCTGGGTCGGGGATACGCAGTATTTT.

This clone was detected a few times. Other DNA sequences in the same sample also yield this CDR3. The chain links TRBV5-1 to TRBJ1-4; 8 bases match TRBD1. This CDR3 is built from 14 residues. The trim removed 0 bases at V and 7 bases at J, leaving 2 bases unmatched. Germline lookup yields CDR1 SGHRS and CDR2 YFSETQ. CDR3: CASSLGQGAEKLFF. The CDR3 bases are TGCGCCAGCAGCTTGGGTCAGGGGGCTGAAAAACTGTTTTTT.

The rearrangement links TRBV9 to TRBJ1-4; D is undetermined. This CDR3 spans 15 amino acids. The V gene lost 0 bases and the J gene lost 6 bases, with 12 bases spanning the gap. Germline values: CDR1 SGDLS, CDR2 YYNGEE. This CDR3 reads CASSVAPSVDEKLFF. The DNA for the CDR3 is TGTGCCAGCAGCGTAGCTCCTAGTGTAGATGAAAAACTGTTTTTT. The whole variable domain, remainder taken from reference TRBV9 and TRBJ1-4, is DSGVTQTPKHLITATGQRVTLRCSPRSGDLSVYWYQQSLDQGLQFLIQYYNGEERAKGNILERFSAQQFPDLHSELNLSSLELGDSALYFCASSVAPSVDEKLFFGSGTQLSVL.

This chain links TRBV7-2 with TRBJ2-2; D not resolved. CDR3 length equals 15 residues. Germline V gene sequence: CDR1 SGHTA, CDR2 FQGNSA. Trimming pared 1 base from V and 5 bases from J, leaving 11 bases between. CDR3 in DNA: TGTGCCAGCAGCTTAGGCCGGTTACAAACCGGGGAGCTGTTTTTT. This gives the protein CASSLGRLQTGELFF.

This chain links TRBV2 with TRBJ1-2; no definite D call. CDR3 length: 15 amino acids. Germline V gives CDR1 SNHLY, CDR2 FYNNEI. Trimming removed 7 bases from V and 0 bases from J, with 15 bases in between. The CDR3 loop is CASKQRRNTNYGYTF. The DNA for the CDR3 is TGTGCCAGCAAACAGCGACGCAACACTAACTATGGCTACACCTTC.

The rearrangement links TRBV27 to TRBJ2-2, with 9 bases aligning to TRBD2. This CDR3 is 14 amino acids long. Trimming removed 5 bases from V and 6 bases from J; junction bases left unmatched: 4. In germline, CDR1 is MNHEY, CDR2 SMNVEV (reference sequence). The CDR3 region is CASSTVAGAGELFF. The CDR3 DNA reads TGTGCCAGCAGTACCGTAGCGGGGGCCGGGGAGCTGTTTTTT.

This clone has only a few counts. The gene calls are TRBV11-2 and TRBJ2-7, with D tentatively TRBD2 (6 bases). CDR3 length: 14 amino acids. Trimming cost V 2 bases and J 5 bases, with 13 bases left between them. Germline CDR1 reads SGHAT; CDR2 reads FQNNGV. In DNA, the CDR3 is TGTGCCAGCAGCTTACTGACTAGAAGGAACGAGCAGTACTTC. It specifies CASSLLTRRNEQYF. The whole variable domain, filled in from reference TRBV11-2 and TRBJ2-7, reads EAGVAQSPRYKIIEKRQSVAFWCNPISGHATLYWYQQILGQGPKLLIQFQNNGVVDDSQLPKDRFSAERLKGVDSTLKIQPAKLEDSAVYLCASSLLTRRNEQYFGPGTRLTVT.

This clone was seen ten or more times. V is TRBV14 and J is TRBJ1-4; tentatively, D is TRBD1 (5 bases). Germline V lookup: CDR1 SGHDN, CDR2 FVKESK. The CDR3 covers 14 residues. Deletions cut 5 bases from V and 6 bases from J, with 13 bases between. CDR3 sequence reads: CASSWGRSDEKLFF. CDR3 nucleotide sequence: TGTGCCAGCAGCTGGGGACGATCAGATGAAAAACTGTTTTTT.

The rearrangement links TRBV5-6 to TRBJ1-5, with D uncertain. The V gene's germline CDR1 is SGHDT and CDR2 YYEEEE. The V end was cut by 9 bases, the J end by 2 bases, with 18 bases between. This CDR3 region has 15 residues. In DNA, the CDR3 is TGTGCCACGGGGTGGGGTGAAAAGGGCAATCAGCCCCAGCATTTT. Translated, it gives CATGWGEKGNQPQHF.

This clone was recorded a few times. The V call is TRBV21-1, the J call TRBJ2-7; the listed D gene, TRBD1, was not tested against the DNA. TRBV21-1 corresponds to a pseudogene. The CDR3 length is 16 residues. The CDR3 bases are TGTGCCAGCAGCTATTACAGGGATAGCCCATCCTACGAGCAGTACGTC. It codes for CASSYYRDSPSYEQYV.

In nucleotides, the CDR3 is TGTGCCAGCAACCTGGGCGGCACCGGGGAGCTGTTTTTT. It codes for CASNLGGTGELFF. The chain employs TRBV6-5 and TRBJ2-2, with no clear D. The V and J ends lost 7 bases and 4 bases respectively, with 10 bases between them. CDR3 length equals 13 residues. Germline CDR1 reads MNHEY; CDR2 reads SVGAGI.

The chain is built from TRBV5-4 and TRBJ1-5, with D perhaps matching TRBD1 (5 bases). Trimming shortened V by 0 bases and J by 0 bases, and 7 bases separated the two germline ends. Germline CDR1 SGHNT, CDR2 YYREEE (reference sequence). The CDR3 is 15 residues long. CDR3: CASSLGGHSNQPQHF. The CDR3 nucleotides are TGTGCCAGCAGCTTGGGGGGCCATAGCAATCAGCCCCAGCATTTT.

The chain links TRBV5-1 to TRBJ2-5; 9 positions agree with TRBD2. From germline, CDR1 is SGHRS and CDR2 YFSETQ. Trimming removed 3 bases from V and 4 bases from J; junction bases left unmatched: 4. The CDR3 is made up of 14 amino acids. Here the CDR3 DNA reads TGCGCCAGCAGCTCCGGGACTAGCCGAGAGACCCAGTACTTC. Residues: CASSSGTSRETQYF.

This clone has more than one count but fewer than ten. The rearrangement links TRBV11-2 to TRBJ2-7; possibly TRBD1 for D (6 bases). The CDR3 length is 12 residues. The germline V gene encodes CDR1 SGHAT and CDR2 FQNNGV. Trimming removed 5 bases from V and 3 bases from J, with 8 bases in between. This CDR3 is CASSRDIYEQYF. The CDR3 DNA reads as TGTGCCAGCAGCCGGGACATCTACGAGCAGTACTTC.

CDR3 protein: CASSQEYQYNSPLHF. In DNA form, the CDR3 reads TGCGCCAGCAGCCAAGAATACCAGTATAATTCACCCCTCCACTTT. The chain links TRBV4-3 to TRBJ1-6, with D hard to call. Trimming took off 0 bases at V and 4 bases at J, with 7 bases between the two ends. There are 15 residues in the CDR3. Germline V lookup: CDR1 LGHNA, CDR2 YSLEER.